Presented here are 9 T cell receptor beta chains from one specimen sequenced in a study of graft-versus-host responses after intestinal transplantation. Their antigens remain unidentified. The method was immunoSEQ multiplex PCR; TCRdb's version includes in-frame clones alone and lacks a portion of them. The sample lists just over 70,000 clones, 75% to 90% occurring once. The sequencing here drew on unstimulated CD4+ T cells sorted from spleen or lymph node cells, taken before transplant. The receptors were gathered from a human donor who was the organ donor for an intestinal transplant.

The chain recombines TRBV9 with TRBJ2-5, with a tentative D call TRBD2 (7 bases). The CDR3 is 15 amino acids. The V gene lost 3 bases and the J gene lost 6 bases, with 18 bases spanning the gap. Germline V CDR1 and CDR2: SGDLS, YYNGEE. The CDR3 loop is CASSERGGAGKTQYF. The CDR3 coding sequence is TGTGCCAGCAGCGAAAGAGGGGGGGCTGGGAAGACCCAGTACTTC. Variable domain in full (rest from reference TRBV9 and TRBJ2-5): DSGVTQTPKHLITATGQRVTLRCSPRSGDLSVYWYQQSLDQGLQFLIQYYNGEERAKGNILERFSAQQFPDLHSELNLSSLELGDSALYFCASSERGGAGKTQYFGPGTRLLVL.

The chain carries TRBV7-2 and TRBJ1-1, with TRBD1 identical over 7 bases. The V and J ends lost 7 bases and 1 base, in that order; junction bases with no gene match: 6. The CDR3 consists of 14 residues. CDR1 is SGHTA and CDR2 is FQGNSA in the germline V gene. DNA of the CDR3: TGTGCCAGCACCTACGGGACAGCGAACACTGAAGCTTTCTTT. Its translation: CASTYGTANTEAFF.

The chain links TRBV29-1 to TRBJ2-2, with 11 bases lining up with TRBD2. The V segment lost 7 bases and the J segment 0 bases; nucleotides outside the gene matches: 1. Germline CDR1 and CDR2: SQVTM and ANQGSEA. The CDR3 sequence is 14 residues long. Here the CDR3 reads CSATSGANTGELFF. The CDR3 DNA reads as TGCAGCGCGACTAGCGGGGCGAACACCGGGGAGCTGTTTTTT.

This rearrangement joins TRBV28 to TRBJ2-1; the match to TRBD1 covers 7 bases. The length of the CDR3 is 14 residues. The V gene's germline CDR1 is MDHEN and CDR2 SYDVKM. The V gene end was trimmed by 6 bases and the J gene end by 7 bases; junction bases not matched to a gene: 9. CDR3 sequence (DNA): TGTGCCAGCAGGGAACCGGGACAGAGAAATGAGCAGTTCTTC. Translating gives CASREPGQRNEQFF.

The V and J genes are TRBV2 and TRBJ1-6, with 8 nucleotides matching TRBD1. Looked up from germline, CDR1 is SNHLY and CDR2 is FYNNEI. Unmatched junction bases numbered 2, after V lost 5 bases and J lost 5 bases. This CDR3 comprises 14 residues. In DNA form, the CDR3 reads TGTGCCAGCAGTTACAGGGGGGATAATTCACCCCTCCACTTT. Translating gives CASSYRGDNSPLHF.

The chain uses TRBV11-3 and TRBJ2-2, with 7 bases aligning to TRBD1. The V segment lost 2 bases and the J segment 6 bases; nucleotides outside the gene matches: 0. Germline CDR1 SGHNT, CDR2 YENEEA. The CDR3 totals 13 residues. CDR3 bases: TGTGCCAGCAGCTTACAGGGGGCCGGGGAGCTGTTTTTT. Translation gives CASSLQGAGELFF. Using reference TRBV11-3 and TRBJ2-2 for the parts outside the CDR3, the full variable domain is EAGVVQSPRYKIIEKKQPVAFWCNPISGHNTLYWYLQNLGQGPELLIRYENEEAVDDSQLPKDRFSAERLKGVDSTLKIQPAELGDSAVYLCASSLQGAGELFFGEGSRLTVL.

The CDR3, as DNA: TGTGCCAGCAGACGCGACAGTGGAGAGACCCAGTACTTC. Translated, it gives CASRRDSGETQYF. The J gene is TRBJ2-5, the V gene TRBV6-6; perhaps TRBD1 as D (5 bases). V lost 6 bases and J 4 bases, leaving 12 bases between the germline ends. The germline gives CDR1 MNHNY, CDR2 SVGAGI (reference sequence). This CDR3 has 13 amino acids.

The sample holds a few counts of this clone. The rearrangement links TRBV2 to TRBJ2-1; D may be TRBD2 (6 bases). The CDR3 contains 15 residues. V was cut by 3 bases and J by 2 bases, with 11 bases left in between. Germline values: CDR1 SNHLY, CDR2 FYNNEI. Here the CDR3 DNA reads TGTGCCAGCAGTGATTGGGGGGTGACCTACAATGAGCAGTTCTTC. Its translation is CASSDWGVTYNEQFF.

V is TRBV4-2 and J is TRBJ1-2; a possible D gene is TRBD1 (5 bases). The CDR3 is 15 residues long. Germline V CDR1 and CDR2: LGHNA, YNFKEQ. V gave up 3 bases and J gave up 6 bases, with 17 bases separating them. CDR3 DNA: TGTGCCAGCAGCCAGCAGGGTACAGGCATGAATGGCTACACCTTC. Its protein product is CASSQQGTGMNGYTF.